This TCR beta chain was sequenced during a study of blood T cell repertoires in COVID-19 (dated by TCRdb to the early 2020s). Concerning the study at large: Samples covering the acute and convalescent phases of COVID-19 were provided by collaborators in the United States, Italy and Spain. The material from the prospective study consisted of cDNA or gDNA derived from T cells, B-cell-depleted T cells, or PBMCs. Deeply sampled blood TCRbeta repertoires from subjects exposed to, actively infected with, or recovered from COVID-19 were included in the dataset. A freely available public database, intended as a resource for researchers studying the immune response to SARS-CoV-2, is where the repertoires were released. The samples were drawn from two sources: the first 160 participants of the ongoing ImmuneRACE study, and over 950 subjects contributed by 6 global collaborators. The sample metadata nearly always contained a de-identified subject ID, COVID-19 status, age in years and sex. HLA class I and class II types, where available, came from metadata supplied by the sample provider rather than from assay-based typing.

Concerning this clone: Its binding antigen is unknown. No clone much larger than this one lies a single base away; base qualities are absent.

TCRbeta CDR3 regions were amplified from genomic DNA using the immunoSEQ Assay, a bias-controlled multiplex PCR. For the original study's pipeline: Within the assay, amplification of reference gene primers was used to estimate how many nucleated cells each sample contained. To quantify the absolute abundance of each unique TCRbeta CDR3 rearrangement, sequence reads were collapsed and filtered. For each sample, productive Simpson clonality was calculated as the square root of Simpson's diversity index across productive rearrangements. TCRdb mirrors the immuneACCESS table, restricted to in-frame sequences. Some clones are absent from its copies; in checked studies, under half trace to an unresolved V gene, and the reason for the others is unknown. The V and J calls and the clone size are those of that table, but D and trimming were determined from the DNA. The sample table lists about 220,000 clones, approximately 84% of them with a count of one. The ten largest make up 3% of the sample.

Samples from volunteer blood donors who had recovered from COVID-19 were contributed by a second Seattle source. The collaborating institutions used their own protocols to collect whole blood in K2EDTA tubes. Collaborator samples were shipped for TCRbeta analysis as frozen whole blood, isolated PBMCs, or DNA extracted from either sample type. General study outcomes and caveats: Clinical and demographic metadata were provided uncurated, with the amount varying by source and participant.

The sequencing input was peripheral blood. The sequence derives from a woman aged 25-40 years who had recovered from COVID-19.

The DNA sequence follows: TGTGCCAGCAAGGCCGAAGCGGGGGGCACGAATACGCAGTATTTT. It translates to CASKAEAGGTNTQYF. The V and J segments used are TRBV11-2 and TRBJ2-3; 9 bases in the middle match TRBD2. The CDR3 numbers 15 residues from cysteine through phenylalanine. The retained sequence is limited to the CDR3, 45 bases, with the frame set at the first base. CDR1 and CDR2 are drawn from the germline V gene: SGHAT, FQNNGV. V loses 7 bases at its end and J loses 7 bases; junction bases beyond the gene matches: 12.